This T cell receptor beta chain was found in a study of radiation and T cells in renal cell carcinoma. Clones were read by immunoSEQ multiplex PCR, and TCRdb kept only the in-frame ones, dropping some. The profile covers more than 15,000 clones, with about three fifths appearing a single time and approximately 30% taken by the ten largest. Study findings and constraints: Compared with controls, irradiated tumors had more, larger dominant CDR3 motifs.

In the case of this clone: What it binds is unknown.

The V end lost 5 bases, the J end lost 7 bases, and 12 bases lay between the germline ends. This CDR3 contains 12 residues. In germline, CDR1 is SGHTS, CDR2 YDEGEE. The treatment is: treatment-naive control, cytoreductive nephrectomy. Controls were unirradiated tumors from treatment-naive cytoreductive nephrectomy patients. Controls included several female and about 10 male donors, resected 2011 to 2014. The sample consisted of tumor tissue, taken from a patient whose treatment was nephrectomy without radiotherapy. The clonotype originates from a man aged 45-60 years with renal cell carcinoma. The rearrangement links TRBV5-8 to TRBJ1-2; unclear D gene. CDR3 in amino acids: CASSPDFAGYTF. CDR3 DNA: TGTGCCAGCAGTCCGGACTTCGCTGGCTACACCTTC.